The clone carrying this T cell receptor (beta chain) came up many times. Antigen unknown. The sample comes from a study of T cells in Graves' hyperthyroidism and ophthalmopathy. General observations from the study: In validation, the model predicted ophthalmopathy. These predictions came a median roughly seven months before onset. Most thyroid clonotypes expanded above 0.001 were also detected in blood.

Amplification of TCR beta CDR3 regions was performed using RNA transcripts as template. The TCR CDR3 first-round RT-PCR relied on the HTBI primer set. From the multiplex PCR reads, TCRdb called clonotypes with MiXCR, one entry per CDR3 protein. The table has around 600,000 distinct CDR3 sequences, 14% seen once. CDR3 length equals 15 residues. V lost 5 bases, J lost 3 bases, and 10 bases stayed unmatched. Every diagnosis used clinical symptoms, serum thyroxine and TRAb, thyroid ultrasound and orbital computed tomography. This receptor was taken from a woman aged 45-65 years with Graves' ophthalmopathy. The chain employs TRBV12-3 or TRBV12-4 and TRBJ2-7; TRBD1 matches at 7 bases. The sequencing input was blood. The CDR3 sequence: CASSETGLWVYEQYF. The DNA of the CDR3 is TGTGCCAGCAGTGAGACAGGGTTATGGGTCTACGAGCAGTACTTC.